The clone carrying this TCR beta chain was picked up one time. A read error may account for a junction end that differs from germline. These data originate in a study of OX40 agonist ivuxolimab in advanced cancers. The assay was immunoSEQ multiplex PCR, and TCRdb's table has in-frame clones only and misses some. The repertoire includes approximately 110,000 clones, roughly 90% of them detected once, and under 0.95% sits in the top ten. This CDR3 spans 14 amino acids. Per the germline V gene, CDR1 is SSHAT and CDR2 is FNYEAQ (reference sequence). The rearrangement links TRBV7-7 to TRBJ2-7; D is undetermined. Sequenced material: CD4+ or CD8+ T cells sorted from blood, taken in a trial of the OX40 agonist ivuxolimab. The TCR sequence derives from an adult with an advanced solid tumor such as melanoma, head and neck, liver or kidney cancer. The CDR3 spells CASSESTSSYEQYF. CDR3 in DNA: TGTGCTAGCAGCGAGAGCACGAGCTCCTACGAGCAGTACTTC.